This T cell receptor (beta chain) was captured in a study of blood T cell repertoires in COVID-19. The table came from immunoSEQ multiplex PCR; TCRdb's copy has only in-frame clones and leaves some out. Here the sample spans approximately 150,000 clones, approximately 90% being singletons. With 7 bases removed from V and 7 bases from J, the gap between germline ends came to 19 bases. Germline lookup yields CDR1 MDHEN and CDR2 SYDVKM. The CDR3 sequence is 15 residues long. The chain combines TRBV28 with TRBJ2-2; tentative D call: TRBD2 (6 bases). Sample: peripheral blood. This TCR derives from a human donor in a cohort sampled during active COVID-19. CDR3 sequence (DNA): TGTGCCAGCACGGGGGAAGGAGGGCCTATCGGGGAGCTGTTTTTT. It codes for CASTGEGGPIGELFF.